One sample yielded the 12 T cell receptor beta chains listed below, sequenced in a study of OX40 agonist ivuxolimab in advanced cancers. This table comes from immunoSEQ multiplex PCR, and its TCRdb copy is limited to in-frame clones, with some not included. Of 65,000 or so clones listed, roughly 84% were seen once; the top ten hold 2% to 3%. Material: CD4+ or CD8+ T cells sorted from blood, obtained in a trial of the OX40 agonist ivuxolimab. Receptors were obtained from an adult with an advanced solid tumor such as melanoma, head and neck, liver or kidney cancer.

The chain uses TRBV19 and TRBJ1-1, with 8 bases fitting TRBD1. Germline V lookup: CDR1 LNHDA, CDR2 SQIVND (reference sequence). V shed 3 bases and J 7 bases; nucleotides not matched to a gene: 4. The CDR3 runs to 13 residues. CDR3 sequence: CASSIPGTGEAFF. Written as DNA, the CDR3 is TGTGCCAGTAGTATTCCCGGGACAGGTGAAGCTTTCTTT.

The chain joins TRBV29-1 to TRBJ2-3; 8 nucleotides line up with TRBD2. CDR1 SQVTM and CDR2 ANQGSEA come from the germline V gene. This CDR3 is 13 amino acids long. After removal of 4 bases from V and 2 bases from J, the junction contained 2 bases not matched to a gene. CDR3 in amino acids: CSVAGGITDTQYF. The CDR3 coding sequence is TGCAGCGTTGCGGGGGGGATCACAGATACGCAGTATTTT.

V usage is TRBV5-4 and J usage is TRBJ2-3, with D perhaps TRBD1 or TRBD2 (8 bases each). Germline CDR1 is SGHNT and CDR2 is YYREEE (reference sequence). Trimming took off 4 bases at V and 11 bases at J, with 23 bases between the two ends. The CDR3 totals 15 residues. The CDR3 is CASSTQGAGGEVQYF. CDR3 coding DNA: TGTGCCAGCAGCACTCAGGGGGCGGGAGGAGAGGTGCAGTATTTT.

In its sample, this clone was seen a few times. Here the CDR3 reads CASSETLGAGYGYTF. The CDR3 region has the DNA TGCGCCAGCAGCGAAACCCTCGGGGCAGGCTATGGCTACACCTTC. V gene TRBV5-1 combines with J gene TRBJ1-2; D possibly corresponds to TRBD1 (5 bases). Germline V CDR1 and CDR2: SGHRS, YFSETQ. There are 15 residues in the CDR3. Deletions cut 4 bases from V and 4 bases from J, with 17 bases between.

The chain links TRBV10-3 to TRBJ1-5; D is uncertain. This CDR3 region has 11 residues. V lost 6 bases and J 2 bases, leaving 2 bases between the germline ends. Germline V lookup: CDR1 ENHRY, CDR2 SYGVKD. The CDR3 sequence is CAIRGNQPQHF. The CDR3 bases are TGTGCCATCAGGGGCAATCAGCCCCAGCATTTT.

The V gene is TRBV27, the J gene TRBJ1-2; D gene uncertain. The V end was cut by 3 bases, the J end by 4 bases, with 12 bases between. CDR1 and CDR2 from the germline V gene are MNHEY and SMNVEV (reference sequence). There are 14 residues in the CDR3. This chain's CDR3 is CASSLRESGYGYTF. CDR3 nucleotide sequence: TGTGCCAGCAGTTTGAGGGAATCGGGCTATGGCTACACCTTC.

J is TRBJ1-1 and V is TRBV11-2, with D hard to call. Deletions cut 3 bases from V and 4 bases from J, with 12 bases between. The CDR3 covers 14 residues. Germline loops: CDR1 SGHAT, CDR2 FQNNGV. The CDR3 protein is CASSLSRRPTEAFF. The CDR3 coding sequence is TGTGCCAGCAGCTTGTCTCGTCGGCCCACTGAAGCTTTCTTT.

The genes are TRBV6-1 and TRBJ2-3, with TRBD2 matching over 14 bases. From germline, CDR1 is MNHNS and CDR2 SASEGT. J gave up 3 bases and V 4 bases, and 12 bases lay outside the gene matches. The CDR3 runs 19 residues. For the CDR3, the DNA is TGTGCCAGCAGTGGAAGGGGACTAGCGGGGGCCGGGAGAACAGATACGCAGTATTTT. Its translation is CASSGRGLAGAGRTDTQYF.

This chain joins TRBV6-5 and TRBJ2-2; TRBD1 matches at 10 bases. The germline V gene has CDR1 MNHEY and CDR2 SVGAGI. Trimming cost V 2 bases and J 0 bases; bases outside gene matches: 0. CDR3 length: 16 residues. CDR3 sequence (DNA): TGTGCCAGCAGTTACGGACAGGGGGCGAACACCGGGGAGCTGTTTTTT. It yields the protein CASSYGQGANTGELFF.

V gene TRBV5-1 combines with J gene TRBJ2-3, with D hard to call. Trimming shortened V by 4 bases and J by 4 bases, and 10 bases separated the two germline ends. The CDR3 has 13 amino acids. The V gene's germline CDR1 is SGHRS and CDR2 YFSETQ. This CDR3 is CASSLHNSDTQYF. CDR3 DNA sequence: TGCGCCAGCAGCCTCCACAATTCAGATACGCAGTATTTT.

J is TRBJ2-7 and V is TRBV7-2; 7 bases align to TRBD1. V gave up 1 base and J gave up 5 bases; unmatched junction bases: 8. Per germline, CDR1 SGHTA and CDR2 FQGNSA. This CDR3 is built from 15 residues. The CDR3 DNA reads TGTGCCAGCAGCTTAGAGGCGACAGGGTTCGACGAGCAGTACTTC. Encoded protein: CASSLEATGFDEQYF.

A few counts support this clone. This rearrangement joins TRBV5-6 to TRBJ1-1, with D unclear. Germline CDR1 and CDR2: SGHDT and YYEEEE. Trimming stripped 4 bases from V and 1 base from J, with 14 bases between. The CDR3 sequence is 15 residues long. The DNA for the CDR3 is TGTGCCAGCAGCCGGATCGACGGGCCGAACACTGAAGCTTTCTTT. Encoded protein: CASSRIDGPNTEAFF. Based on the CDR3 plus reference TRBV5-6 and TRBJ1-1, the full variable domain is DAGVTQSPTHLIKTRGQQVTLRCSPKSGHDTVSWYQQALGQGPQFIFQYYEEEERQRGNFPDRFSGHQFPNYSSELNVNALLLGDSALYLCASSRIDGPNTEAFFGQGTRLTVV.